What follows is one TCR beta chain and its context. These data come from a study of blood T cell repertoires in COVID-19. As processed by the authors: Counts of nucleated cells, estimated from reference gene primer amplification, were obtained. Sequencing was performed with immunoSEQ multiplex PCR; in TCRdb, only in-frame clones are kept and a portion is missing. V and J calls and clone size are as listed in that table; D and trimming were resolved from the DNA. The sample consists of some 300,000 clones, around 90% of them appearing once. The CDR3 is 17 amino acids. V lost 2 bases, J lost 2 bases, and 6 bases stayed unmatched. Per the germline V gene, CDR1 is LNHNV and CDR2 is YYDKDF (reference sequence). Seattle participants joined during active infection and were tracked over time.

The chain has TRBV15 and TRBJ2-1; TRBD2 matches at 10 bases. Specimen: peripheral blood. This TCR was sampled from a woman aged 45-65 years with COVID-19, enrolled during active disease. The CDR3 nucleotides are TGTGCCACCAGCAGAAAGCCCGGGACTAGCGCCTACAATGAGCAGTTCTTC. This encodes CATSRKPGTSAYNEQFF.